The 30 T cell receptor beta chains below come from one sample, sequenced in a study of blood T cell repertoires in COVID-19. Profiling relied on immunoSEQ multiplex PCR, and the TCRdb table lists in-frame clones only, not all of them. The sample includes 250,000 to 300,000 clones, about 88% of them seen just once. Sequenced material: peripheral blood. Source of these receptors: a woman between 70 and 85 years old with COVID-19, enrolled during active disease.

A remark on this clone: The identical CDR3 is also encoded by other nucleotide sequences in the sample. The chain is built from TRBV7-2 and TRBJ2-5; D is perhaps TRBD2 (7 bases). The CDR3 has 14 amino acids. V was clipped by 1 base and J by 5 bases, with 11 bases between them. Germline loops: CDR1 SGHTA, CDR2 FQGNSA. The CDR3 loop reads CASSLERGGETQYF. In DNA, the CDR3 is TGTGCCAGCAGCTTAGAAAGGGGGGGGGAGACCCAGTACTTC.

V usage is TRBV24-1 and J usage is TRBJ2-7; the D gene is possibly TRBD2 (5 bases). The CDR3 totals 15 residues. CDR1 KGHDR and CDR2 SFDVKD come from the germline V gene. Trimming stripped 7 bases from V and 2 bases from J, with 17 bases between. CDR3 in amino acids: CATSPGGSKPYEQYF. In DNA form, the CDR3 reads TGTGCCACCAGCCCTGGAGGCAGTAAACCCTACGAGCAGTACTTC.

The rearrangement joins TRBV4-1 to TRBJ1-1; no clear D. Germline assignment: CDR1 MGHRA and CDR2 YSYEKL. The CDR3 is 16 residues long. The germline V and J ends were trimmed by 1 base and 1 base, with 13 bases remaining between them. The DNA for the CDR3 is TGCGCCAGCAGCCAAGGGATACGGAGGCCGAACACTGAAGCTTTCTTT. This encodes CASSQGIRRPNTEAFF.

The CDR3, as DNA: TGTGCCAGCAGCTTAGTGGGACAGACGAGCTCCTATAATTCACCCCTCCACTTT. As protein: CASSLVGQTSSYNSPLHF. The V and J genes are TRBV7-9 and TRBJ1-6; 7 bases align to TRBD1. The CDR3 covers 18 residues. V lost 1 base to trimming and J lost 0 bases; unmatched junction nucleotides: 6. The germline V gene has CDR1 SEHNR and CDR2 FQNEAQ (reference sequence).

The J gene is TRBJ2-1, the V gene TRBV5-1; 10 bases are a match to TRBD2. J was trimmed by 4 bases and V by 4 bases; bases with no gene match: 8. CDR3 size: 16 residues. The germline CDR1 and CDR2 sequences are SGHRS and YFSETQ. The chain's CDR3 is CASSGVASGGYNEQFF. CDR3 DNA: TGCGCCAGCAGCGGAGTGGCTAGCGGGGGTTACAATGAGCAGTTCTTC.

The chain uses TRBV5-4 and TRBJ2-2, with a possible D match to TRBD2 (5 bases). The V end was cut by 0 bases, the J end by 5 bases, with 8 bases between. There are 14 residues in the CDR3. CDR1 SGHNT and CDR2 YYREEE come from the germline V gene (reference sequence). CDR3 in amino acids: CASSLARDTGELFF. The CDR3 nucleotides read TGTGCCAGCAGCTTGGCTCGGGATACCGGGGAGCTGTTTTTT.

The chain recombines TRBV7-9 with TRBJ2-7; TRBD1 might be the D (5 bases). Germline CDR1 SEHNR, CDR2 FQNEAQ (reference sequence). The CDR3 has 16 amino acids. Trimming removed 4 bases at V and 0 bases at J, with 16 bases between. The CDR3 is CASSSPTASGSYEQYF. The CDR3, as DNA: TGTGCCAGCAGCTCCCCGACAGCCTCGGGCTCCTACGAGCAGTACTTC.

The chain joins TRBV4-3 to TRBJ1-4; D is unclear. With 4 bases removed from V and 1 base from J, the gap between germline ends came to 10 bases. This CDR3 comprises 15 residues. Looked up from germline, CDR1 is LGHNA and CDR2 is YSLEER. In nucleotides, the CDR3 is TGCGCCAGCAGCCCTAGCTCGGGAACTAATGAAAAACTGTTTTTT. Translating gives CASSPSSGTNEKLFF.

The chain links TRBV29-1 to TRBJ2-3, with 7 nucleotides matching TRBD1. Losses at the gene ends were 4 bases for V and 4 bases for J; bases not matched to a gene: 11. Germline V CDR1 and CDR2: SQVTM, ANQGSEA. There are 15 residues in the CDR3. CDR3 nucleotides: TGCAGCGTTGGGACAGGCCCGAACCCATCAGATACGCAGTATTTT. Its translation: CSVGTGPNPSDTQYF.

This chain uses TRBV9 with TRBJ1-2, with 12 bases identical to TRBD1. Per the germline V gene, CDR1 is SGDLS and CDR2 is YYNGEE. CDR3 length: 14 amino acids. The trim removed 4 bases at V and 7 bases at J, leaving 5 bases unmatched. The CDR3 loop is CASSLGQGALGYTF. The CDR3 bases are TGTGCCAGCAGCCTGGGACAGGGGGCGCTTGGCTACACCTTC.

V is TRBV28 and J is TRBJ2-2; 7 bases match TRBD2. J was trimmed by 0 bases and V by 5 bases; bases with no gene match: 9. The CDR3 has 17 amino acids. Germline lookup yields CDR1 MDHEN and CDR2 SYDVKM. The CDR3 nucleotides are TGTGCCAGCAGTCCCCCCGGGGAGGGGCCGAACACCGGGGAGCTGTTTTTT. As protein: CASSPPGEGPNTGELFF.

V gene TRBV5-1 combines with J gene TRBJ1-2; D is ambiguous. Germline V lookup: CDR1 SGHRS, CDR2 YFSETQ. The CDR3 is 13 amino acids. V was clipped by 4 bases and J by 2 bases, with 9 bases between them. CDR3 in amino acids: CASSLAENYGYTF. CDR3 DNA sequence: TGCGCCAGCAGCCTCGCAGAAAACTATGGCTACACCTTC.

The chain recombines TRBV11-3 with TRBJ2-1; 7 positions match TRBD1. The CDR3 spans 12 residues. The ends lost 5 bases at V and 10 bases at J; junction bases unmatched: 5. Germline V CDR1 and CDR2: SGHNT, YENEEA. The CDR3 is CASSQTGMEQFF. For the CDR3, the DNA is TGTGCCAGCAGCCAGACAGGGATGGAGCAGTTCTTC.

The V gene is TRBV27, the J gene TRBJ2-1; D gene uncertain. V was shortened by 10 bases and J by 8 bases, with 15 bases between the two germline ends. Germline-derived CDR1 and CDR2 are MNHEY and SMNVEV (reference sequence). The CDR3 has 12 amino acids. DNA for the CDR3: TGTGCCACTTCAAGCTGGTACCATGAGCAGTTCTTC. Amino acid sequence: CATSSWYHEQFF.

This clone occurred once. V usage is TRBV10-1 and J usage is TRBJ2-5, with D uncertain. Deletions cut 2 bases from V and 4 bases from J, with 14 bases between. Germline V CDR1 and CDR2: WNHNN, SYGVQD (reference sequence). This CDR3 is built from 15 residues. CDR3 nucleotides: TGCGCCAGCAGTGAGACGAGGAGTGCCCGAGAGACCCAGTACTTC. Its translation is CASSETRSARETQYF.

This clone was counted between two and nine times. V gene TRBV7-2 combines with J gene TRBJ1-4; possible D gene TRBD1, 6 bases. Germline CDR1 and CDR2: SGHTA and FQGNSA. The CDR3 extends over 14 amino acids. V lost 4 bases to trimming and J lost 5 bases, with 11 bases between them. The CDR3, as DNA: TGTGCCAGCAGCTCAAGACAGGAGAATGAAAAACTGTTTTTT. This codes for CASSSRQENEKLFF.

The CDR3 loop is CATADRNGQPQHF. The CDR3 bases are TGTGCCACAGCTGACAGGAACGGTCAGCCCCAGCATTTT. The chain employs TRBV24-1 and TRBJ1-5, with D perhaps TRBD1 (6 bases). Trimming left V 10 bases short and J 6 bases short, with 15 bases between. Germline values: CDR1 KGHDR, CDR2 SFDVKD. This CDR3 is 13 amino acids long.

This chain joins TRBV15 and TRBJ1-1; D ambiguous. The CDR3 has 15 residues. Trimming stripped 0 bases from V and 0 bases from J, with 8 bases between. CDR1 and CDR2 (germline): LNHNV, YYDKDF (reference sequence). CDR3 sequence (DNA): TGTGCCACCAGCAGAGATCCGGGAGTGAACACTGAAGCTTTCTTT. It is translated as CATSRDPGVNTEAFF. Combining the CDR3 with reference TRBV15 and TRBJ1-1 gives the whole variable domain DAMVIQNPRYQVTQFGKPVTLSCSQTLNHNVMYWYQQKSSQAPKLLFHYYDKDFNNEADTPDNFQSRRPNTSFCFLDIRSPGLGDTAMYLCATSRDPGVNTEAFFGQGTRLTVV.

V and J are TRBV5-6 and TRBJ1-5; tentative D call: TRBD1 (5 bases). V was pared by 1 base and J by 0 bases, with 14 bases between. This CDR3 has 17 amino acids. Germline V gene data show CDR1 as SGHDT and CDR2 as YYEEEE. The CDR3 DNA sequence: TGTGCCAGCAGCTTGTCTCAGGGAATGTCTAGCAATCAGCCCCAGCATTTT. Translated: CASSLSQGMSSNQPQHF.

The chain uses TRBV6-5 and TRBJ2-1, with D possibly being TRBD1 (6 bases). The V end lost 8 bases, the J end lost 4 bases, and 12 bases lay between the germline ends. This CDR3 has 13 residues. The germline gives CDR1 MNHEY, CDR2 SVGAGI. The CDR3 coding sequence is TGTGCCAGCCTAAGGACAGTGTACAATGAGCAGTTCTTC. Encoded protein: CASLRTVYNEQFF.

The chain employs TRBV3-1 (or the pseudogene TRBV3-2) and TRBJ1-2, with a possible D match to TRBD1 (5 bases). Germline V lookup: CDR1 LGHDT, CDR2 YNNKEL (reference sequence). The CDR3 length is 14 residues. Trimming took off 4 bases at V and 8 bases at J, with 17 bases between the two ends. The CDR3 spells CASSPQAREGGYTF. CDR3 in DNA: TGTGCCAGCAGCCCCCAGGCCAGGGAGGGCGGCTACACCTTC.

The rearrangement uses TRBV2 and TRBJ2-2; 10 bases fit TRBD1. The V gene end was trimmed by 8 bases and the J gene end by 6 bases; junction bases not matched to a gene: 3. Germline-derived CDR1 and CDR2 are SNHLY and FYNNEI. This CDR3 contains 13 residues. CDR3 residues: CASSGTGAGELFF. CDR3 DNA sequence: TGTGCCAGCTCCGGGACAGGGGCCGGGGAGCTGTTTTTT.

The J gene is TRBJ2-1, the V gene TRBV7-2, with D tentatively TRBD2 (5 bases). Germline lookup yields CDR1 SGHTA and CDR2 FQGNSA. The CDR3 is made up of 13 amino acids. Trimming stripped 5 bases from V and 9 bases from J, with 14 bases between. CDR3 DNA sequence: TGTGCCAGCAGCCCCAGGACTGGTCTTGAGCAGTTCTTC. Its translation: CASSPRTGLEQFF.

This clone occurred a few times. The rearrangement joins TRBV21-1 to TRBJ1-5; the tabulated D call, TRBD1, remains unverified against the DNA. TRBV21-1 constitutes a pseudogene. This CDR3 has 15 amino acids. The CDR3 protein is CASSKPRGRSQPQHF. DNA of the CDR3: TGTGCCAGCAGCAAACCAAGGGGTAGAAGTCAGCCCCAGCATTTT.

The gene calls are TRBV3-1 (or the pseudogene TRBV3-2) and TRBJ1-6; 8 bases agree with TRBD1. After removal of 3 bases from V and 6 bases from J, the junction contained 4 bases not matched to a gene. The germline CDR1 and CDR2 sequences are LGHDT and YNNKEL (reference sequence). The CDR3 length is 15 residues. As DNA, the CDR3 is TGTGCCAGCAGCCAGCTAACAGGGGGTAATTCACCCCTCCACTTT. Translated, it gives CASSQLTGGNSPLHF.

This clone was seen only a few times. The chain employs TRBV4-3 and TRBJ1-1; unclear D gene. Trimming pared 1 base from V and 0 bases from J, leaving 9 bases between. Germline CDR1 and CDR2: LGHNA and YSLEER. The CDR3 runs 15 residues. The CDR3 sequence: CASSQVAGLNTEAFF. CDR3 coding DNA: TGCGCCAGCAGCCAAGTGGCAGGATTGAACACTGAAGCTTTCTTT.

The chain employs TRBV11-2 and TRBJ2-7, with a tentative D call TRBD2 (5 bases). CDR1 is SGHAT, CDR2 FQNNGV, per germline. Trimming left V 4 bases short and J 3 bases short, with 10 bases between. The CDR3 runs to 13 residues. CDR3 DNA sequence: TGTGCCAGCAGCTCGGGGATCCGCTACGAGCAGTACTTC. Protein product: CASSSGIRYEQYF.

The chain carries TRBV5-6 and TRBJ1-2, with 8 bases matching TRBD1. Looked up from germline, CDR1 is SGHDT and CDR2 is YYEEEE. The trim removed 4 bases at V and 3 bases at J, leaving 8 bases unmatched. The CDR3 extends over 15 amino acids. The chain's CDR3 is CASSPRQGSYYGYTF. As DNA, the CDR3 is TGTGCCAGCAGCCCCCGACAGGGGTCGTACTATGGCTACACCTTC.

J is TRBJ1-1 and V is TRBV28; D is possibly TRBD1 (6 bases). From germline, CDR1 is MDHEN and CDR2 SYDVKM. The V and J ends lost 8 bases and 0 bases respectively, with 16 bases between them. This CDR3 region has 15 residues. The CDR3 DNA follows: TGTGCCAGCCAGGGGACACGGAGAATGAACACTGAAGCTTTCTTT. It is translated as CASQGTRRMNTEAFF. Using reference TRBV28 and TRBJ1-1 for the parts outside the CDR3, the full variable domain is DVKVTQSSRYLVKRTGEKVFLECVQDMDHENMFWYRQDPGLGLRLIYFSYDVKMKEKGDIPEGYSVSREKKERFSLILESASTNQTSMYLCASQGTRRMNTEAFFGQGTRLTVV.

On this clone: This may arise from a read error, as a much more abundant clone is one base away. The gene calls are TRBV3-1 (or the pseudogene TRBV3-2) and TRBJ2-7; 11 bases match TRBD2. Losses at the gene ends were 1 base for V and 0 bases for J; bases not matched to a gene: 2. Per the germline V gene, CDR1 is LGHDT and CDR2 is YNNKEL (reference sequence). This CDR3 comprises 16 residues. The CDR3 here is CASSQVAGGSSYEQYF. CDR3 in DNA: TGTGCCAGCAGCCAAGTAGCGGGGGGGAGCTCCTACGAGCAGTACTTC.